The text below deals with one T cell receptor (beta chain). Antigen unknown. These data originate in a study of CD8+ T cells in alopecia areata. About the research overall: It was oral tofacitinib, at 5 to 10 mg twice daily, that treated patients received.

Sample treatment: oral pan-JAK inhibitor, 5-10 mg twice daily. A FACSAria was used to sort CD4+ and CD8+ T cells. These cells came from PBMCs. General observations from the study: Both scalp clonality and the expanded CD8+ clones among the top 100 showed a significant decrease with tofacitinib.

Sequencing used cDNA as its template, made by extracting RNA and reverse transcribing it. TCRdb's copy holds only in-frame clones and misses some; the assay was immunoSEQ multiplex PCR. The sample lists roughly 190,000 clones; roughly 70% were seen once. The CDR3 spans 13 residues. Germline lookup yields CDR1 SGHRS and CDR2 YFSETQ. Between the trimmed V and J ends, which lost 4 bases and 3 bases, there was a span of 11 bases. The receptor's source is a human donor with alopecia areata. The sample was CD4+ T cells sorted from blood, taken between weeks 47 and 50, from a patient treated with tofacitinib. The rearrangement uses TRBV5-1 and TRBJ2-7; D perhaps matches TRBD2 (7 bases). In DNA form, the CDR3 reads TGCGCCAGCAGCAGGGAGGGGGTCTACGAGCAGTACTTC. Amino acid sequence: CASSREGVYEQYF.